Listed below are T cell receptor beta chains from one sample, sequenced in a study of T cells after yellow fever vaccination. TCRdb passed the 5' RACE reads through MiXCR, listing each CDR3 protein once. Of about 330,000 distinct CDR3 sequences in the sample, 4.1% were seen once. Sequenced material: PBMCs, taken 5 days after the yellow fever booster vaccination. These receptors were collected from a man between 18 and 29 years old who received the YFV17D yellow fever vaccine. The CDR3 runs from the conserved cysteine through the conserved F or W. D genes are given only for firm matches. Only part of the rows carry a size: once, few, many, or a class if the clone is expanded.

TRBD1	NA	TRBV12-3/TRBV12-4	15	TRBJ2-7	CASSWRQGYSYEQYF	TGTGCCAGCAGTTGGCGACAGGGATACTCCTACGAGCAGTACTTC
NA	NA	TRBV5-1	13	TRBJ2-1	CASSPQGYNEQFF	TGCGCCAGCAGCCCACAGGGTTACAATGAGCAGTTCTTC
TRBD1	NA	TRBV12-3/TRBV12-4	13	TRBJ2-1	CASSLAPGQGLFF	TGTGCCAGCAGTTTAGCACCGGGACAGGGCTTGTTCTTC
TRBD1	few	TRBV6-2/TRBV6-3	13	TRBJ2-5	CASSWTGPETQYF	TGTGCCAGCAGTTGGACAGGCCCAGAGACCCAGTACTTC
NA	NA	TRBV4-1	16	TRBJ1-2	CASSQLQGALVYGYTF	TGCGCCAGCAGCCAACTGCAGGGCGCCCTAGTCTATGGCTACACCTTC
TRBD2	few	TRBV10-3	15	TRBJ2-4	CAIGAAGGPGNIQYF	TGTGCCATCGGGGCGGCGGGGGGGCCAGGAAACATTCAGTACTTC
TRBD1	few	TRBV5-6	14	TRBJ1-1	CASNDRALNTEAFF	TGTGCCAGCAACGACAGGGCCCTGAACACTGAAGCTTTCTTT
NA	many	TRBV9	13	TRBJ2-2	CASSVVKAGELFF	TGTGCCAGCAGCGTAGTTAAAGCCGGGGAGCTGTTTTTT
NA	NA	TRBV4-1	16	TRBJ2-1	CASSQERVILYNEQFF	TGCGCCAGCAGCCAAGAGAGGGTCATCCTCTACAATGAGCAGTTCTTC
NA	many	TRBV4-1	13	TRBJ2-3	CASSQDRGDTQYF	TGCGCCAGCAGCCAAGATCGGGGAGATACGCAGTATTTT
TRBD1	NA	TRBV11-2	15	TRBJ2-1	CASSLRTGAPNEQFF	TGTGCCAGCAGCTTACGGACAGGCGCCCCCAATGAGCAGTTCTTC
NA	few	TRBV5-6	14	TRBJ1-2	CASSSDGRNYGYTF	TGTGCCAGCAGCTCGGATGGCAGGAACTATGGCTACACCTTC
NA	many	TRBV6-5	15	TRBJ2-6	CASSYFSSGANVLTF	TGTGCCAGCAGTTACTTCAGCTCTGGGGCCAACGTCCTGACTTTC
TRBD1	NA	TRBV5-4	13	TRBJ2-2	CASSPRGPGELFF	TGTGCCAGCAGCCCGAGGGGGCCCGGGGAGCTGTTTTTT
NA	few	TRBV4-1	16	TRBJ2-2	CASSQDGGRPTGELFF	TGCGCCAGCAGCCAAGATGGGGGCCGGCCCACGGGGGAGCTGTTTTTT
NA	few	TRBV4-3	14	TRBJ1-3	CASSLAVSGNTIYF	TGCGCCAGCAGTCTTGCAGTCTCTGGAAACACCATATATTTT
TRBD1	NA	TRBV4-3	16	TRBJ1-4	CASSQDPTGYNEKLFF	TGCGCCAGCAGCCAAGACCCGACAGGGTATAATGAAAAACTGTTTTTT